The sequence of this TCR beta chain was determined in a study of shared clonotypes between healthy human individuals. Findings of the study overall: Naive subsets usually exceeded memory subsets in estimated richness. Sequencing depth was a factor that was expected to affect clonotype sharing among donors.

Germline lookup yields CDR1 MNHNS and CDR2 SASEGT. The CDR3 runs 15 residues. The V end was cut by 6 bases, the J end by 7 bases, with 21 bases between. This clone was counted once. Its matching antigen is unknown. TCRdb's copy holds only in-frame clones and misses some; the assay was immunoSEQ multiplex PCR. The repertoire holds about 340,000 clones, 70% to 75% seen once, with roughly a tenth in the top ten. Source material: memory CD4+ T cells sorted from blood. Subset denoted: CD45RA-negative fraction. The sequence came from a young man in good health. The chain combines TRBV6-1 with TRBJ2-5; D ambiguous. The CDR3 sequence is CASSQVTPRDGTQYF. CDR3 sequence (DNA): TGTGCCAGCAGCCAAGTGACCCCACGCGACGGGACCCAGTACTTC.